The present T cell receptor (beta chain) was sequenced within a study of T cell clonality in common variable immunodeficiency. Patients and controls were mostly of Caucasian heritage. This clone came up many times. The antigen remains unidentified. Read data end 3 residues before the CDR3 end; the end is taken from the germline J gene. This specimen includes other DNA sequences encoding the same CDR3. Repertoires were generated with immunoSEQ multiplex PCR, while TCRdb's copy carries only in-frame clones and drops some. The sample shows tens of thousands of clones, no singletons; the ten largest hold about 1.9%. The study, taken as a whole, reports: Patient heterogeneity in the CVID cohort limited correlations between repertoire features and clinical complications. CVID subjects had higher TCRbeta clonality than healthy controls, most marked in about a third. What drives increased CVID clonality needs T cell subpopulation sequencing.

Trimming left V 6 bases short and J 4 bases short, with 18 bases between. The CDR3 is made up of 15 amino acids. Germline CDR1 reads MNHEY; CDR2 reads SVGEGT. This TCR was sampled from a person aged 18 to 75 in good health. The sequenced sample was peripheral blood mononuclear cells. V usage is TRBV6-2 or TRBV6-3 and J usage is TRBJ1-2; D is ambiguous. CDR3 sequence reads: CASSSTLGGAYGYTF. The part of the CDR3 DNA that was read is TGTGCCAGCAGCTCGACACTCGGAGGTGCCTATGGC.